What follows are 17 T cell receptor beta chains derived from one specimen sequenced in a study of blood T cell repertoires in COVID-19. Measured with immunoSEQ multiplex PCR; TCRdb has only the in-frame clones, and not every one. Of around 310,000 clones in the sample, about 90% were seen once. Sequenced: PBMCs or T cells enriched from blood (not recorded which). These receptors came from a woman in her 30s who had recovered from COVID-19.

The V gene is TRBV3-1 (or the pseudogene TRBV3-2), the J gene TRBJ2-5; TRBD2 aligns across 9 bases. The CDR3 contains 13 residues. From germline, CDR1 is LGHDT and CDR2 YNNKEL (reference sequence). The junction had 0 bases not matched to a gene; V was cut back by 3 bases and J by 4 bases. The CDR3 reads CASSHSGRETQYF. In DNA form, the CDR3 reads TGTGCCAGCAGCCATAGCGGGAGAGAGACCCAGTACTTC.

V is TRBV5-4 and J is TRBJ1-4; weak D call: TRBD1 (5 bases). The V gene's germline CDR1 is SGHNT and CDR2 YYREEE (reference sequence). The CDR3 is made up of 14 amino acids. Trimming cost V 3 bases and J 6 bases, with 12 bases left between them. As DNA, the CDR3 is TGTGCCAGCAGCTCGACACGGGGGGATGAAAAACTGTTTTTT. It codes for CASSSTRGDEKLFF.

This clone was picked up a small number of times. The chain couples TRBV6-1 to TRBJ1-2; tentative D call: TRBD1 (5 bases). The CDR3 totals 13 residues. In germline, CDR1 is MNHNS, CDR2 SASEGT. V was trimmed by 0 bases and J by 3 bases, leaving 5 bases between them. CDR3 in DNA: TGTGCCAGCAGTGAAGCCAGGGACTATGGCTACACCTTC. Translation: CASSEARDYGYTF.

A note on this clone: At one boundary the junction diverges from the germline segment, which might be a read error. The chain couples TRBV18 to TRBJ2-4, with 10 bases aligning to TRBD1. This CDR3 has 19 residues. The V gene's germline CDR1 is KGHSH and CDR2 LQKENI. The CDR3 here is CASLPGRTGGLGAKNIQYF. As DNA, the CDR3 is TGTGCCAGCTTACCAGGTCGGACAGGGGGATTGGGAGCCAAAAACATTCAGTACTTC.

This clone occurred once. V usage is TRBV28 and J usage is TRBJ2-7; D is perhaps TRBD1 (5 bases). The V and J ends lost 4 bases and 2 bases respectively, with 9 bases between them. Germline loops: CDR1 MDHEN, CDR2 SYDVKM. The CDR3 length is 13 residues. The CDR3 spells CASSSGIPYEQYF. As DNA, the CDR3 is TGTGCCAGCAGTTCAGGGATTCCCTACGAGCAGTACTTC.

This clone showed up just once. The rearrangement joins TRBV2 to TRBJ1-5; TRBD1 agrees at 7 bases. The CDR3 extends over 17 amino acids. The junction had 13 bases not matched to a gene; V was cut back by 5 bases and J by 3 bases. Germline V gene sequence: CDR1 SNHLY, CDR2 FYNNEI. The CDR3: CASSIYLDRTYNQPQHF. As DNA, the CDR3 is TGTGCCAGCAGTATATATCTGGACAGGACATACAATCAGCCCCAGCATTTT.

V and J are TRBV7-4 and TRBJ2-5, with a possible D match to TRBD2 (5 bases). CDR3 length: 17 residues. V dropped 0 bases and J dropped 5 bases, with 19 bases sitting between them. CDR1 and CDR2 from the germline V gene are SGHVT and SQSDAQ. The CDR3 protein is CASSLALARVIDETQYF. Written as DNA, the CDR3 is TGTGCCAGCAGCTTAGCCCTAGCCCGGGTTATTGATGAGACCCAGTACTTC.

J is TRBJ2-1 and V is TRBV11-3, with 10 bases that match TRBD2. V dropped 6 bases and J dropped 4; count of bases not matched to a gene: 6. The CDR3 totals 15 residues. Germline CDR1 SGHNT, CDR2 YENEEA. In nucleotides, the CDR3 is TGTGCCAGCAGTCCCGGGACTAGCGTGTACAATGAGCAGTTCTTC. The encoded protein is CASSPGTSVYNEQFF. The full variable domain, with the rest looked up from reference TRBV11-3 and TRBJ2-1, is EAGVVQSPRYKIIEKKQPVAFWCNPISGHNTLYWYLQNLGQGPELLIRYENEEAVDDSQLPKDRFSAERLKGVDSTLKIQPAELGDSAVYLCASSPGTSVYNEQFFGPGTRLTVL.

This sequence joins TRBV3-1 (or the pseudogene TRBV3-2) and TRBJ2-1; a possible D gene is TRBD2 (5 bases). The CDR3 length is 15 residues. V lost 4 bases and J lost 4, with 14 bases in between. Germline V CDR1 and CDR2: LGHDT, YNNKEL (reference sequence). CDR3 protein: CASSRDGERYNEQFF. For the CDR3, the DNA is TGTGCCAGCAGCCGTGACGGGGAGAGGTACAATGAGCAGTTCTTC.

This rearrangement joins TRBV19 to TRBJ2-7; TRBD2 is a possible D gene (6 bases). From germline, CDR1 is LNHDA and CDR2 SQIVND (reference sequence). The CDR3 contains 15 residues. V lost 1 base and J 1 base, leaving 11 bases between the germline ends. CDR3 sequence reads: CASSIGRGGSYEQYF. CDR3 bases: TGTGCCAGTAGTATAGGAAGGGGAGGATCCTACGAGCAGTACTTC.

The V call is TRBV10-3, the J call TRBJ1-5, with D hard to call. With 0 bases removed from V and 1 base from J, the gap between germline ends came to 10 bases. The CDR3 length is 16 residues. Germline CDR1 reads ENHRY; CDR2 reads SYGVKD. The DNA of the CDR3 is TGTGCCATCAGTGAGTCTTGGGCGGGCAGCAATCAGCCCCAGCATTTT. Translating it yields CAISESWAGSNQPQHF.

CDR3 sequence reads: CASSLWGRLSYEQYF. CDR3 DNA: TGTGCCAGCAGCCTATGGGGGAGGCTCTCCTACGAGCAGTACTTC. This chain joins TRBV14 and TRBJ2-7; tentatively, D is TRBD2 (6 bases). Germline CDR1 and CDR2: SGHDN and FVKESK. V gave up 4 bases and J gave up 0 bases, with 13 bases separating them. CDR3 length: 15 amino acids.

This sequence joins TRBV3-1 (or the pseudogene TRBV3-2) and TRBJ2-7; D is undetermined. Germline CDR1 reads LGHDT; CDR2 reads YNNKEL (reference sequence). CDR3 size: 13 residues. V lost 5 bases, J lost 3 bases, and 11 bases lay in between. Here the CDR3 DNA reads TGTGCCAGCAGCTACGAGGAGTTCTACGAGCAGTACTTC. Translated, it gives CASSYEEFYEQYF.

This clone appeared a few times. At one of its ends the junction is not consistent with the germline gene, which may arise from a read error. V gene TRBV19 combines with J gene TRBJ2-7; perhaps TRBD1 as D (5 bases). CDR1 is LNHDA and CDR2 is SQIVND in the germline V gene (reference sequence). The CDR3 contains 13 residues. The CDR3 DNA follows: TGTGCCAGTAGTATAGATCGTAGACAGAACCTACACTTC. Protein: CASSIDRRQNLHF.

The rearrangement links TRBV5-5 to TRBJ2-7; the match to TRBD1 covers 10 bases. J was trimmed by 3 bases and V by 0 bases; bases with no gene match: 3. CDR1 and CDR2 (germline): SGHKS, YYEKEE (reference sequence). The CDR3 covers 15 residues. The chain's CDR3 is CASSLAGTGDYEQYF. DNA of the CDR3: TGTGCCAGCAGCTTGGCCGGGACAGGGGACTACGAGCAGTACTTC.

V and J are TRBV9 and TRBJ2-1; D unresolved. The CDR3 has 14 amino acids. V shed 0 bases and J shed 3 bases, with 7 bases lying between them. Germline assignment: CDR1 SGDLS and CDR2 YYNGEE. The CDR3 nucleotides read TGTGCCAGCAGCGTAGCTCTATACTACAATGAGCAGTTCTTC. Encoded protein: CASSVALYYNEQFF.

J is TRBJ1-2 and V is TRBV27, with D possibly being TRBD1 (6 bases). Germline CDR1 and CDR2: MNHEY and SMNVEV (reference sequence). Deletions cut 4 bases from V and 1 base from J, with 13 bases between. The CDR3 totals 15 residues. CDR3 sequence reads: CASSYTGSFNYGYTF. CDR3 nucleotides: TGTGCCAGCAGTTACACAGGGTCTTTTAACTATGGCTACACCTTC.